These T cell receptor beta chains were read from a single sample in a study of T cells in Graves' hyperthyroidism and ophthalmopathy. MiXCR, run by TCRdb on the multiplex PCR reads, gives a single entry per CDR3 protein. The data hold around 350,000 distinct CDR3 sequences, with 25% observed a single time. Sequenced input: blood. The receptors shown here come from a man aged 50 to 60 with Graves' hyperthyroidism. The CDR3 runs from the conserved cysteine through the conserved F or W. The D gene is left open where the match is weak. Size is omitted from some rows. Given values are once, few, many or a class for expanded clones.

D gene	J gene	clone size	V gene	CDR3 DNA	CDR3 protein
NA	TRBJ2-7	NA	TRBV29-1	TGCAGCGTTGGAATAGCTGGGAATGAGCAGTACTTC	CSVGIAGNEQYF
TRBD2	TRBJ2-7	NA	TRBV7-2	TGTGCCAGCAGCCTCTCATTGGGGGACTACCCCTACGAGCAGTACTTC	CASSLSLGDYPYEQYF
NA	TRBJ1-1	NA	TRBV28	TGTGCCAGCAGTTTTGGGGGGGCCTTGAACACTGAAGCTTTCTTT	CASSFGGALNTEAFF
TRBD2	TRBJ2-3	NA	TRBV5-1	TGCGCCAGCAGCCCCAGACTAGCGGGGCAAACAGATACGCAGTATTTT	CASSPRLAGQTDTQYF
TRBD2	TRBJ2-2	few	TRBV30	TGTGCCTGGAGTGTACCAACCGGGACTAGCGGCGGGGAGCTGTTTTTT	CAWSVPTGTSGGELFF
TRBD1	TRBJ1-2	few	TRBV3-1	TGTGCCAGCAACCCCGGACAGGGAGCCTACACCTTC	CASNPGQGAYTF
TRBD2	TRBJ2-4	few	TRBV20-1	TGCAGTGCCAAGAAAGCGGGAGGGGCCAAAAACATTCAGTACTTC	CSAKKAGGAKNIQYF
NA	TRBJ1-1	many	TRBV6-1	TGTGCCAGCAGTGAATACAGGCGGGGTGAAGCTTTCTTT	CASSEYRRGEAFF
NA	TRBJ2-7	few	TRBV7-6	TGTACCAGCAGCTTAGGCCCGAACGAGCAGTACTTC	CTSSLGPNEQYF
NA	TRBJ2-7	NA	TRBV12-5	TGTGCTAGTGCCCTCTCGGGGTACGAGCAGTACTTC	CASALSGYEQYF
TRBD2	TRBJ2-2	few	TRBV7-9	TGTGCCAGCTTACTAGCGGGAGACTCCGGGGAGCTGTTTTTT	CASLLAGDSGELFF
TRBD1	TRBJ2-7	NA	TRBV20-1	TGCAGTGCTAGAGATGGGACAGGGGGCGCTTACGAGCAGTACTTC	CSARDGTGGAYEQYF
NA	TRBJ1-2	NA	TRBV29-1	TGCAGCGTTGTTGACGGAGGCTACACCTTC	CSVVDGGYTF
NA	TRBJ1-1	NA	TRBV6-1	TGTGCCAGCAGAGAAGACAGAATCATGAACACTGAAGCTTTCTTT	CASREDRIMNTEAFF
TRBD2	TRBJ2-5	few	TRBV19	TGTGCCAGTAGTTCGGGACTAGCGGGAGCCGGCGAGACCCAGTACTTC	CASSSGLAGAGETQYF
TRBD2	TRBJ2-5	NA	TRBV15	TGTGCCACCAGAACCGGGAGGGCCGAAAAGACCCAGTACTTC	CATRTGRAEKTQYF
NA	TRBJ2-7	few	TRBV12-3/TRBV12-4	TGTGCCAGCGAGGGGTCGGTCGGCGACGAGCAGTACTTC	CASEGSVGDEQYF
TRBD1	TRBJ1-2	NA	TRBV10-3	TGTGCCATCAGTGACCCGGACAGGGGAGGCGGCTACACCTTC	CAISDPDRGGGYTF
NA	TRBJ2-7	NA	TRBV27	TGTGCCAGCAGTTTTGCCCCGTCCTACGAGCAGTACTTC	CASSFAPSYEQYF
TRBD1	TRBJ2-3	NA	TRBV5-1	TGCGCCAGCAGCTCCGGGGCAGGGGGCTTCACAGATACGCAGTATTTT	CASSSGAGGFTDTQYF
TRBD1	TRBJ2-1	NA	TRBV7-9	TGTGCCAGCAGTTCACCGGGACAGGGTGTCCATGAGCAGTTCTTC	CASSSPGQGVHEQFF
TRBD2	TRBJ2-1	NA	TRBV20-1	TGCAGTGCAAGGACTAGCGCAAGGGATGAGCAGTTCTTC	CSARTSARDEQFF
NA	TRBJ1-5	NA	TRBV3-1	TGTGCCAGCAGCCCTTCTCAGGTCCGGCCCCAGCATTTT	CASSPSQVRPQHF
TRBD1	TRBJ2-5	many	TRBV7-2	TGTGCCAGCAGCGACAGGGTTGGGGGAACCGAGTACTTC	CASSDRVGGTEYF
NA	TRBJ2-2	NA	TRBV9	TGTGCCAGCAGCGTCGCGGGGGCCACCGGGGAGCTGTTTTTT	CASSVAGATGELFF
NA	TRBJ1-2	NA	TRBV7-3	TGTGCCAGCAGCTTAATCGGCGGACAGAGCTATGGCTACACCTTC	CASSLIGGQSYGYTF
TRBD2	TRBJ2-3	many	TRBV2	TGTGCCAGCAGACCCGGACTAGTCAGCACAGATACGCAGTATTTT	CASRPGLVSTDTQYF
NA	TRBJ2-7	NA	TRBV15	TGTGCCACCAGCGCCAGCCGGGGGCTAACCTACGAGCAGTACTTC	CATSASRGLTYEQYF
TRBD2	TRBJ2-5	few	TRBV27	TGTGCCAGCAGTTTCGTTTCGACTAGCGGGTATCAAGAGACCCAGTACTTC	CASSFVSTSGYQETQYF
TRBD2	TRBJ2-5	many	TRBV7-2	TGTGCCAGCAGCCCAGTAGCGGGAGAGACCCAGTACTTC	CASSPVAGETQYF
NA	TRBJ2-5	few	TRBV5-1	TGCGCCAGCAGCTTGGTAATTGGGCAAGAGACCCAGTACTTC	CASSLVIGQETQYF
NA	TRBJ2-2	NA	TRBV6-1	TGTGCCAGCAGACTTACTAGCTCGGGCACCGGGGAGCTGTTTTTT	CASRLTSSGTGELFF
TRBD2	TRBJ2-3	NA	TRBV7-2	TGTGCCAGCAGCCAAGTCCGAGCGGGAGGGCCTGATACGCAGTATTTT	CASSQVRAGGPDTQYF
NA	TRBJ2-2	once	TRBV20-1	TGCAGTGCTAGGCCTACAGGGACTACCGGGGAGCTGTTTTTT	CSARPTGTTGELFF
NA	TRBJ1-1	many	TRBV28	TGTGCCAGCAGTGAGGGGCAGGGATGGACTGAAGCTTTCTTT	CASSEGQGWTEAFF
NA	TRBJ2-5	few	TRBV27	TGTGCCAGCAGTTTAAAGGGCAGCCAAGAGACCCAGTACTTC	CASSLKGSQETQYF
NA	TRBJ2-2	few	TRBV11-2	TGTGCCAGCAGCTTAGTTACCCTGGCCGGGGAGCTGTTTTTT	CASSLVTLAGELFF
NA	TRBJ1-1	NA	TRBV6-1	TGTGCCAGCAGGCGAGCTACAGGGAATGCTGAAGCTTTCTTT	CASRRATGNAEAFF
TRBD1	TRBJ1-2	few	TRBV30	TGTGCCTGGAGTCCCGCGATCTCGGACAGGCCCTATGGCTACACCTTC	CAWSPAISDRPYGYTF
NA	TRBJ2-1	many	TRBV28	TGTGCCAGCAGTCCCTCATCATCTTACAATGAGCAGTTCTTC	CASSPSSSYNEQFF
NA	TRBJ2-2	few	TRBV7-3	TGTGCCAGCAGTCCCGGAGTAACCGGGGAGCTGTTTTTT	CASSPGVTGELFF
NA	TRBJ1-5	few	TRBV11-1	TGTGCCAGCAGCTTAGCAGGGTTCCAGCCCCAGCATTTT	CASSLAGFQPQHF
NA	TRBJ2-2	few	TRBV10-3	TGTGCCATCGGGAGGGGGCAGGGACGCCGGGAGCTGTTTTTT	CAIGRGQGRRELFF
TRBD2	TRBJ2-7	NA	TRBV27	TGTGCCAGCAGTTTTCGGGCCCCTAGCGGGGGTCCTTACGAGCAGTACTTC	CASSFRAPSGGPYEQYF
NA	TRBJ1-6	NA	TRBV2	TGTGCCAGCAGTGAAGAAGGGGGTGGCAATTCACCCCTCCACTTT	CASSEEGGGNSPLHF
TRBD2	TRBJ2-7	NA	TRBV7-2	TGTGCCAGCAGCTCCTCGACTAGCGGGAGAGGCGAGCAGTACTTC	CASSSSTSGRGEQYF
TRBD2	TRBJ2-1	NA	TRBV2	TGTGCCAGCAGTGGGGGACTAGCGGGCTACAATGAGCAGTTCTTC	CASSGGLAGYNEQFF
NA	TRBJ1-4	NA	TRBV18	TGTGCCAGCTCACCTGCTAGCAGGGCACCCCTTGAAAAACTGTTTTTT	CASSPASRAPLEKLFF
TRBD2	TRBJ2-2	NA	TRBV27	TGTGCCAGCGCCATCACGACTAGCGGGACAGGTGGGACCGGGGAGCTGTTTTTT	CASAITTSGTGGTGELFF